A selection of T cell receptor beta chains follows, all from one sample in a study of TIL therapy for anti-PD-1-resistant metastatic lung cancer. The method was immunoSEQ multiplex PCR; TCRdb's version includes in-frame clones alone and lacks a portion of them. This table holds 95,000 or so clones, about three fifths found once. Sequenced material: tumor tissue, taken at baseline. The receptors come from a person aged 30 to 80 with non-small cell lung cancer. CDR3s include the opening cysteine and the closing phenylalanine or tryptophan. A D gene is named only where the DNA matches it firmly. Part of the rows lack a size; the others show once, few, many or a class for expanded clones.

V	size	J	D	DNA	CDR3
TRBV19	-	TRBJ2-7	-	TGTGCCAGTAGCCGGGGGGCAGGGACTTCCTACGAGCAGTACTTC	CASSRGAGTSYEQYF
TRBV28	-	TRBJ2-5	TRBD2	TGTGCCAGCAGTCTAGCGGGAGTAGGAGAGACCCAGTACTTC	CASSLAGVGETQYF
TRBV4-1	few	TRBJ1-5	-	TGCGCCAGCAGCCCTAGAAATAGCAATCAGCCCCAGCATTTT	CASSPRNSNQPQHF
TRBV28	-	TRBJ2-2	-	TGTGCCAGCAGTTCCCCTTCCAGAACCGGGGAGCTGTTTTTT	CASSSPSRTGELFF
TRBV7-8	-	TRBJ1-4	TRBD1	TGTGCCAGCAAGACAGGGGGGCCTGCAACTAATGAAAAACTGTTTTTT	CASKTGGPATNEKLFF
TRBV19	few	TRBJ2-1	-	TGTGCCAGTAGTGTAAACTTGGATGGTGAGCAGTTCTTC	CASSVNLDGEQFF
TRBV2	medium-sized	TRBJ1-6	-	TGTGCCAGCAGTGAGACAGGCTACTCCTATAATTCACCCCTCCACTTT	CASSETGYSYNSPLHF
TRBV24-1	-	TRBJ1-1	-	TGTGCCACCAGTGACGCAGGGTGGACTGAAGCTTTCTTT	CATSDAGWTEAFF
TRBV7-2	few	TRBJ2-7	-	TGTGCCAGCAGCTTAGTATTGTCGCCCGAGCAGTACTTC	CASSLVLSPEQYF
TRBV27	-	TRBJ2-1	TRBD2	TGTGCCAGCAGTTCGTCCCTAGCGGCTACTTCCTACAATGAGCAGTTCTTC	CASSSSLAATSYNEQFF
TRBV10-1	many	TRBJ2-1	-	TGCGCCAGCAGTGAGTCTTGGCTAATCTCCTACAATGAGCAGTTCTTC	CASSESWLISYNEQFF
TRBV5-4	few	TRBJ2-2	TRBD2	TGTGCCAGCAGCGCCCCCTCTAGCGGGAGCTCCGCCGGGGAGCTGTTTTTT	CASSAPSSGSSAGELFF
TRBV6-2/TRBV6-3	-	TRBJ1-4	-	TGTGCCAGCAGTTACTATGGACGTAATGAAAAACTGTTTTTT	CASSYYGRNEKLFF